These T cell receptor beta chains were read from a single sample in a study of preoperative IRX-2 immunotherapy in early breast cancer. Profiling relied on immunoSEQ multiplex PCR, and the TCRdb table lists in-frame clones only, not all of them. Of 10,000 to 15,000 clones in the sample, roughly 91% were seen once. Collection took place from a patient treated with IRX-2 immunotherapy. The receptor source for this set is a human donor with breast cancer. Both conserved end residues are part of each CDR3. Fields, in order: V gene, clone size, CDR3 length, J gene, D gene, CDR3 protein, CDR3 DNA. The D gene is left open where the match is weak. Expanded clones get a size class; other rows say once, few or many, or leave the size out.

v_gene: TRBV5-1
abundance: -
len: 16
j_gene: TRBJ1-3
d_gene: -
CDR3aa: CASSLGVGSTGNTIYF
CDR3nt: TGCGCCAGCAGCTTGGGTGTGGGCTCCACTGGAAACACCATATATTTT

v_gene: TRBV19
abundance: -
len: 12
j_gene: TRBJ2-1
d_gene: -
CDR3aa: CASSKDVSEQFF
CDR3nt: TGTGCCAGTAGTAAGGACGTAAGTGAGCAGTTCTTC

v_gene: TRBV19
abundance: -
len: 13
j_gene: TRBJ2-7
d_gene: -
CDR3aa: CASSWGEGDEQYF
CDR3nt: TGTGCCAGTAGTTGGGGCGAGGGTGACGAGCAGTACTTC

v_gene: TRBV11-3
abundance: -
len: 16
j_gene: TRBJ2-1
d_gene: -
CDR3aa: CASSLGPGTHYNEQFF
CDR3nt: TGTGCCAGCAGCTTGGGGCCAGGGACACATTACAATGAGCAGTTCTTC

v_gene: TRBV5-4
abundance: -
len: 16
j_gene: TRBJ1-6
d_gene: -
CDR3aa: CASSLIRGDGNSPLHF
CDR3nt: TGTGCCAGCAGCTTGATTCGAGGGGACGGTAATTCACCCCTCCACTTT

v_gene: TRBV14
abundance: -
len: 14
j_gene: TRBJ1-1
d_gene: -
CDR3aa: CASSQETVNTEAFF
CDR3nt: TGTGCCAGCAGCCAAGAGACTGTGAACACTGAAGCTTTCTTT

v_gene: TRBV2
abundance: -
len: 13
j_gene: TRBJ2-3
d_gene: TRBD2
CDR3aa: CSAGTSRTDTQYF
CDR3nt: TGTAGCGCCGGGACTAGCAGGACAGATACGCAGTATTTT

v_gene: TRBV7-7
abundance: -
len: 14
j_gene: TRBJ2-1
d_gene: -
CDR3aa: CASSLSQGLNEQFF
CDR3nt: TGTGCCAGCAGCTTGAGTCAGGGGCTCAATGAGCAGTTCTTC

v_gene: TRBV19
abundance: few
len: 14
j_gene: TRBJ2-2
d_gene: -
CDR3aa: CASSIGRGPGELFF
CDR3nt: TGTGCCAGTAGTATAGGGAGGGGGCCCGGGGAGCTGTTTTTT

v_gene: TRBV10-3
abundance: few
len: 13
j_gene: TRBJ1-1
d_gene: -
CDR3aa: CAISERENTEAFF
CDR3nt: TGTGCCATCAGTGAACGAGAGAACACTGAAGCTTTCTTT

v_gene: TRBV6-5
abundance: -
len: 14
j_gene: TRBJ1-6
d_gene: TRBD1
CDR3aa: CASSYRTGPSPLHF
CDR3nt: TGTGCCAGCAGTTACAGGACAGGGCCGTCACCCCTCCACTTT

v_gene: TRBV7-9
abundance: -
len: 16
j_gene: TRBJ1-1
d_gene: -
CDR3aa: CASSLGLGGVDTEAFF
CDR3nt: TGTGCCAGCAGCTTAGGTTTGGGGGGCGTAGACACTGAAGCTTTCTTT

v_gene: TRBV6-6
abundance: -
len: 14
j_gene: TRBJ2-4
d_gene: -
CDR3aa: CASSYSQTQNIQYF
CDR3nt: TGTGCCAGCAGTTACTCGCAAACACAAAACATTCAGTACTTC

v_gene: TRBV5-1
abundance: -
len: 17
j_gene: TRBJ2-1
d_gene: TRBD1
CDR3aa: CASSLGGTESSYNEQFF
CDR3nt: TGCGCCAGCAGCTTGGGGGGGACAGAGAGCTCCTACAATGAGCAGTTCTTC

v_gene: TRBV7-8
abundance: -
len: 15
j_gene: TRBJ2-1
d_gene: TRBD2
CDR3aa: CASSPSAGLAVGEFF
CDR3nt: TGTGCCAGCAGCCCATCGGCCGGACTAGCTGTGGGAGAGTTCTTC

v_gene: TRBV27
abundance: once
len: 13
j_gene: TRBJ1-2
d_gene: -
CDR3aa: CASRGTLLGGYTF
CDR3nt: TGTGCCAGCAGAGGGACGCTTTTGGGGGGCTACACCTTC

v_gene: TRBV6-5
abundance: -
len: 15
j_gene: TRBJ2-1
d_gene: -
CDR3aa: CASTRGEQGYNEQFF
CDR3nt: TGTGCCAGCACTAGGGGGGAACAGGGCTACAATGAGCAGTTCTTC

v_gene: TRBV7-3
abundance: -
len: 17
j_gene: TRBJ1-1
d_gene: -
CDR3aa: CASSLGIFGGRNTEAFF
CDR3nt: TGTGCCAGCAGCTTAGGAATCTTCGGGGGGCGAAACACTGAAGCTTTCTTT

v_gene: TRBV19
abundance: -
len: 12
j_gene: TRBJ1-2
d_gene: -
CDR3aa: CASSDRDYGYTF
CDR3nt: TGTGCCAGTAGTGACAGAGACTATGGCTACACCTTC

v_gene: TRBV19
abundance: -
len: 15
j_gene: TRBJ2-1
d_gene: -
CDR3aa: CASSTLGGPYNEQFF
CDR3nt: TGTGCCAGTAGTACCCTCGGGGGCCCCTACAATGAGCAGTTCTTC

v_gene: TRBV9
abundance: -
len: 15
j_gene: TRBJ1-4
d_gene: -
CDR3aa: CASTPTGTTNEKLFF
CDR3nt: TGTGCCAGCACCCCTACCGGGACCACTAATGAAAAACTGTTTTTT

v_gene: TRBV20-1
abundance: -
len: 11
j_gene: TRBJ1-4
d_gene: -
CDR3aa: CSARTGEKLFF
CDR3nt: TGCAGTGCTCGCACAGGCGAAAAACTGTTTTTT

v_gene: TRBV28
abundance: -
len: 13
j_gene: TRBJ1-1
d_gene: -
CDR3aa: CASNQGMNTEAFF
CDR3nt: TGTGCCAGCAATCAGGGAATGAACACTGAAGCTTTCTTT

v_gene: TRBV29-1
abundance: -
len: 12
j_gene: TRBJ1-2
d_gene: -
CDR3aa: CSVVRGGYGYTF
CDR3nt: TGCAGCGTTGTAAGGGGCGGCTATGGCTACACCTTC

v_gene: TRBV18
abundance: -
len: 15
j_gene: TRBJ1-1
d_gene: -
CDR3aa: CASSPGQVSRPEAFF
CDR3nt: TGTGCCAGCTCACCAGGGCAAGTATCCCGTCCTGAAGCTTTCTTT

v_gene: TRBV4-1
abundance: -
len: 15
j_gene: TRBJ1-5
d_gene: -
CDR3aa: CASSQDDSPISPQHF
CDR3nt: TGCGCCAGCAGCCAAGATGACAGCCCCATCAGCCCCCAGCATTTT

v_gene: TRBV21-1
abundance: -
len: 15
j_gene: TRBJ2-2
d_gene: -
CDR3aa: CASSPCAGSTGELFF
CDR3nt: TGTGCCAGCAGCCCATGCGCGGGGAGTACCGGGGAGCTGTTTTTT

v_gene: TRBV6-6
abundance: -
len: 15
j_gene: TRBJ2-6
d_gene: -
CDR3aa: CASSPQGSGANVLTF
CDR3nt: TGTGCCAGCAGCCCACAGGGCTCTGGGGCCAACGTCCTGACTTTC

v_gene: TRBV2
abundance: -
len: 13
j_gene: TRBJ1-2
d_gene: -
CDR3aa: CASSEDRSSGYTF
CDR3nt: TGTGCCAGCAGTGAAGACAGGTCTAGTGGCTACACCTTC

v_gene: TRBV27
abundance: -
len: 16
j_gene: TRBJ2-1
d_gene: -
CDR3aa: CASSLSKGSPGGEQFF
CDR3nt: TGTGCCAGCAGTTTATCGAAGGGGTCCCCTGGGGGTGAGCAGTTCTTC

v_gene: TRBV28
abundance: -
len: 13
j_gene: TRBJ2-7
d_gene: -
CDR3aa: CASSLPPTYEQYF
CDR3nt: TGTGCCAGCAGTTTACCCCCTACCTACGAGCAGTACTTC

v_gene: TRBV19
abundance: -
len: 14
j_gene: TRBJ2-5
d_gene: -
CDR3aa: CASSPRHKQETQYF
CDR3nt: TGTGCCAGTAGTCCCCGACATAAACAGGAGACCCAGTACTTC

v_gene: TRBV7-8
abundance: -
len: 14
j_gene: TRBJ1-2
d_gene: -
CDR3aa: CASSLVGNRHGYTF
CDR3nt: TGTGCCAGCAGCTTAGTTGGCAACAGACACGGCTACACCTTC

v_gene: TRBV19
abundance: -
len: 16
j_gene: TRBJ1-5
d_gene: TRBD1
CDR3aa: CASSMGGGQYNQPQHF
CDR3nt: TGTGCCAGTAGTATGGGGGGGGGACAGTACAATCAGCCCCAGCATTTT

v_gene: TRBV11-2
abundance: -
len: 15
j_gene: TRBJ2-2
d_gene: TRBD2
CDR3aa: CASSPGTSFPGELFF
CDR3nt: TGTGCCAGCAGCCCTGGGACTAGCTTCCCCGGGGAGCTGTTTTTT

v_gene: TRBV28
abundance: -
len: 12
j_gene: TRBJ1-6
d_gene: TRBD1
CDR3aa: CASRPPTGRAHF
CDR3nt: TGTGCCAGCAGACCCCCGACAGGGAGAGCGCACTTT

v_gene: TRBV30
abundance: once
len: 12
j_gene: TRBJ1-4
d_gene: -
CDR3aa: CAWSGAGEKLFF
CDR3nt: TGTGCCTGGAGTGGGGCAGGGGAAAAACTGTTTTTT